This TCR beta chain was profiled in a study of shared clonotypes between healthy human individuals. Study details: The study used three CD4 naive, three CD4 memory, two CD8 naive and one CD8 memory plate per donor. Overall study findings and caveats: Larger estimated richness was generally seen in naive subsets than in memory subsets. Sampling used blood alone; tissue repertoires probably differ.

Only in-frame clones appear in the TCRdb table, and some are missing; sequencing was by immunoSEQ multiplex PCR. The sample carries about 990,000 clones, 78% recorded once. Germline CDR1 and CDR2: MNHNY and SVGAGI (reference sequence). With 7 bases clipped from V and 1 base from J, the junction kept 6 bases outside the gene matches. The CDR3 covers 16 residues. Comments on this clone: As yet, its antigen is unknown.

The sequenced sample consisted of memory CD4+ T cells from PBMCs. Subset meaning: CD45RA-negative fraction. The receptor was isolated from a young man in good health. Some clones in this sample may be carry-over from other donors' samples. The chain links TRBV6-6 to TRBJ2-2, with 10 bases aligning to TRBD2. The CDR3 bases are TGTGCCAGCAACCGCGGACTAGCGGAGAACACCGGGGAGCTGTTTTTT. Protein product: CASNRGLAENTGELFF.